This T cell receptor beta chain was sequenced in a study of control samples from healthy donors and cancer patients. The data were produced by immunoSEQ multiplex PCR, yet TCRdb's version contains in-frame clones alone and is incomplete. The sample yields over 200,000 clones, roughly 87% seen once. Trimming left V 2 bases short and J 8 bases short, with 12 bases between. Germline loops: CDR1 LGHDT, CDR2 YNNKEL (reference sequence). The CDR3 sequence is 13 residues long. This clone was detected many times. Sequenced input: PBMCs. The sequence was obtained from an older woman with lung cancer. The gene calls are TRBV3-1 (or the pseudogene TRBV3-2) and TRBJ1-1; tentatively, D is TRBD1 (5 bases). CDR3 amino acids: CASSQQGRTEAFF. As DNA, the CDR3 is TGTGCCAGCAGCCAACAGGGACGGACAGAAGCTTTCTTT.